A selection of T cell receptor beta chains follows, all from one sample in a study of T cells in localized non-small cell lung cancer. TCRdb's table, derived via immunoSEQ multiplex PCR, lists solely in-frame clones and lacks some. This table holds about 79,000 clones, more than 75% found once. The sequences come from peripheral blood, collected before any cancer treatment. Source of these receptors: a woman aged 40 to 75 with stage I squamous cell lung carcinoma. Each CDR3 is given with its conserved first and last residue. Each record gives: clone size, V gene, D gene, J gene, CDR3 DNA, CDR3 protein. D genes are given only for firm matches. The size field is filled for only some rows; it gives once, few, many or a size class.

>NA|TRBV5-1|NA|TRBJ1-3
TGCGCCAGCAGCTTGGACAGAGCCTCTGGAAACACCATATATTTT
CASSLDRASGNTIYF
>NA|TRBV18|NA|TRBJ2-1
TGTGCCAGCTCACCACCGCTGACACCGACTGGTGAGCAGTTCTTC
CASSPPLTPTGEQFF
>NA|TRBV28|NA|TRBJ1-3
TGTGCCAGCAGTCCGGGACTATCGGGAAACACCATATATTTT
CASSPGLSGNTIYF
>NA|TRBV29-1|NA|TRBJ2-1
TGCAGCGTTCGTGGGGTGACCTACAATGAGCAGTTCTTC
CSVRGVTYNEQFF
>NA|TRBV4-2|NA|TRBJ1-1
TGTGCCAGCAGCCGCTCACAGGAGAACACTGAAGCTTTCTTT
CASSRSQENTEAFF
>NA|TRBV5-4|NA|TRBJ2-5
TGTGCCAGCAGCTTGGAGGGGGGGGGCCAAGAGACCCAGTACTTC
CASSLEGGGQETQYF
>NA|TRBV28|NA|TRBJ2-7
TGTGCCAGCAGCCGGGATTACGAGCAGTACTTC
CASSRDYEQYF
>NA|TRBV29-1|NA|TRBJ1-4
TGCAGCGTTGCAAAGCAAACTAATGAAAAACTGTTTTTT
CSVAKQTNEKLFF
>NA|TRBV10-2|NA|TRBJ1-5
TGCGCCAGCAGCCAGGGGAGGAATCAGCCCCAGCATTTT
CASSQGRNQPQHF
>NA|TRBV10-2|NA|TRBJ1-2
TGCGCCAGCAGTGCGGCAGAACACTATGGCTACACCTTC
CASSAAEHYGYTF
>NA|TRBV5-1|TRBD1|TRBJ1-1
TGCGCCAGCAGCTTCTATATGTCCTGGACAGGAACAAACACTGAAGCTTTCTTT
CASSFYMSWTGTNTEAFF
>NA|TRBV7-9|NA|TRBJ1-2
TGTGCCAGCAGCTTAGCTGCGGCCCGTGGCTATGGCTACACCTTC
CASSLAAARGYGYTF
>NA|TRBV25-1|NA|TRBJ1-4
TGTGCCAGCAGTGAATCCGGAGGGGCGGGAAAACTGTTTTTT
CASSESGGAGKLFF
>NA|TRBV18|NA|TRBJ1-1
TGTGCCAGCTCCAAGAACACTGAAGCTTTCTTT
CASSKNTEAFF
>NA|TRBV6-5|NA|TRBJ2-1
TGTGCCAGCAGTTACTCGATCGGGGGAGCGTACAATGAGCAGTTCTTC
CASSYSIGGAYNEQFF
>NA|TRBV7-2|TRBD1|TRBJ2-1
TGTGCCAGCAGCGTCTCAAGTAGGACAGGTGAGCAGTTCTTC
CASSVSSRTGEQFF
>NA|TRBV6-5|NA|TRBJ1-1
TGTGCCAGCAGTTACCTCACTGGGGACACTGAAGCTTTCTTT
CASSYLTGDTEAFF
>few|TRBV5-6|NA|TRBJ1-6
TGTGCCAGCAGCTCCCGTGCGTGGGAGACAGCCAACTTT
CASSSRAWETANF
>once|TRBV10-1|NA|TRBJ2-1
TGCGCCAGCCCCGCGGGTCCCCAAGGCGAGCAGTTCTTC
CASPAGPQGEQFF
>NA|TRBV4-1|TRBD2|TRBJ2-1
TGCGCCAGCAGGCGCAAATCTAGCGGGGGGGGCCGAGATGAGCAGTTCTTC
CASRRKSSGGGRDEQFF
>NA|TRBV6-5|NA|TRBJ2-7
TGTGCCAGCAGAAAAACCCCGGGACTCTCCTACGAGCAGTACTTC
CASRKTPGLSYEQYF
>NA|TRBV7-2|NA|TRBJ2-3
TGTGCCAGCAGCTTAGGACTTAGCAGCACAGATACGCAGTATTTT
CASSLGLSSTDTQYF
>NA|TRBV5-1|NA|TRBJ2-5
TGCGCCAGCAGCTTGGTAGGGCAGACCGGTGAGACCCAGTACTTC
CASSLVGQTGETQYF
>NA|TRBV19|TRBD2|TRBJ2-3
TGTGCCAGTAGTATTCTAGCGGGGAACACAGATACGCAGTATTTT
CASSILAGNTDTQYF
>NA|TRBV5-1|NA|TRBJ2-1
TGCGCCAGCAGCTTGGAAGGGGACTTCAATGAGCAGTTCTTC
CASSLEGDFNEQFF
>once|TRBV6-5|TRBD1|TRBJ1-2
TGTGCCAGCAGTTCTCGGGACAGGGATGGCTACACCTTC
CASSSRDRDGYTF
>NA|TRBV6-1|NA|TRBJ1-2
TGTGCCAGCAGTGTCCATAGCGGGGCAGCTAACTATGGCTACACCTTC
CASSVHSGAANYGYTF
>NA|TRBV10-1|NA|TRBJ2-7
TGCGCCAGCAGTGAGTCGGTAGGAACGTCCGAGCAGTACTTC
CASSESVGTSEQYF
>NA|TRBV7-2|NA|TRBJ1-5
TGTGCCAGCAGAGGGAATAGCAATCAGCCCCAGCATTTT
CASRGNSNQPQHF
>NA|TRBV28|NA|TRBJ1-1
TGTGCCAGCAGTATCCAGATTTCTAACACTGAAGCTTTCTTT
CASSIQISNTEAFF
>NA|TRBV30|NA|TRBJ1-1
TGTGCCTGGACCCTAGGGAACACTGAAGCTTTCTTT
CAWTLGNTEAFF
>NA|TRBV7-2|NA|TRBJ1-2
TGTGCCAGCAGCCGAGGAGGCGAGGGCTATGGCTACACCTTC
CASSRGGEGYGYTF
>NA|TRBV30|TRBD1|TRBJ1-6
TGTGCCTGGAGTGGACAGGGGGTGAGTTCACCCCTCCACTTT
CAWSGQGVSSPLHF
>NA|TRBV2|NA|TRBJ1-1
TGTGCCAGCAGTCGCGAAACGAGCACTGAAGCTTTCTTT
CASSRETSTEAFF
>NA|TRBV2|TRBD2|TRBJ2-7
TGTGCCAGTAGCGGGGGCTCCTACGAGCAGTACTTC
CASSGGSYEQYF
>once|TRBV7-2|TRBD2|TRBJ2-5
TGTGCCAGCAGCTTTAGCTGGGGGGGAGAGACCCAGTACTTC
CASSFSWGGETQYF
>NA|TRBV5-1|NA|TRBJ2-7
TGCGCCAGCAGCTTGGCTTCACAGGACCTCTACGAGCAGTACTTC
CASSLASQDLYEQYF
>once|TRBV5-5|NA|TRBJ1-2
TGTGCCAGCAGACCGGACATGCTTCAGGGTGGCTACACCTTC
CASRPDMLQGGYTF
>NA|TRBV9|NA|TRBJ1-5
TGTGCCAGCAGCGTAGGGCAGGGAGATCAGCCCCAGCATTTT
CASSVGQGDQPQHF
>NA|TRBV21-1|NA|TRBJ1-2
TGTGCCAGCAGCAAGAAGGTCAGGGGGACTAACTATGGCTACACCTTC
CASSKKVRGTNYGYTF
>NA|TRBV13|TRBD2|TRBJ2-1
TGTGCCAGCAGCGATCCTAGCGGGGGCCACTACAATGAGCAGTTCTTC
CASSDPSGGHYNEQFF
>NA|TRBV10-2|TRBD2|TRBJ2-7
TGCGCCAGCCGGACTAGCGGGGGGTACTACGAGCAGTACTTC
CASRTSGGYYEQYF
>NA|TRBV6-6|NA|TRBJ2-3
TGTGCCAGCCGTGAGGCAGCTTACACAGATACGCAGTATTTT
CASREAAYTDTQYF
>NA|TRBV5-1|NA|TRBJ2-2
TGCGCCAGCAGCTTGGTGGCAGGCAGCACCGGGGAGCTGTTTTTT
CASSLVAGSTGELFF
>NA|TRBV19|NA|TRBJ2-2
TGTGCCAGTAGTATAGCATTGAACACCGGGGAGCTGTTTTTT
CASSIALNTGELFF
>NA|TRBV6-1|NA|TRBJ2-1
TGTGCCAGCACGTACAGTATTTCCTACAATGAGCAGTTCTTC
CASTYSISYNEQFF
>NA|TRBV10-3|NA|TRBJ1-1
TGTGCCATCAGGATGAACACTGAAGCTTTCTTT
CAIRMNTEAFF
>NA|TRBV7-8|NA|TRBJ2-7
TGTGCCAGCAGCTTACCACAGGGTGGAGAGCAGTACTTC
CASSLPQGGEQYF
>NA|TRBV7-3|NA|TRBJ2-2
TGTGCCAGCAGCTTACTTTCTGGGAACACCGGGGAGCTGTTTTTT
CASSLLSGNTGELFF
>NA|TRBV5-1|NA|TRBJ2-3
TGCGCCAGCAACGACGGTAGGGGCGGCGATACGCAGTATTTT
CASNDGRGGDTQYF
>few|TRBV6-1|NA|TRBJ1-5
TGTGCCAGCCAGCTCATGTCGGAGCCCCAGCATTTT
CASQLMSEPQHF
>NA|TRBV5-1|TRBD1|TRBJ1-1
TGCGCCAGCAGCTTGGGACAGGGGGTTACTGAAGCTTTCTTT
CASSLGQGVTEAFF
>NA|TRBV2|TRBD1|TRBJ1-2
TGTGCCAGCAGTGGTGAGACAGGGGGTGGCTACACCTTC
CASSGETGGGYTF
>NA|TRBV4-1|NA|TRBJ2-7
TGCGCCAGCAGCCAAGATGTAGGCGGGGCTGCCTACGAGCAGTACTTC
CASSQDVGGAAYEQYF
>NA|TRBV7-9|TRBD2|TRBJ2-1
TGTGCCAGCAGCCGACTAGCGGGGGCCTACAATGAGCAGTTCTTC
CASSRLAGAYNEQFF